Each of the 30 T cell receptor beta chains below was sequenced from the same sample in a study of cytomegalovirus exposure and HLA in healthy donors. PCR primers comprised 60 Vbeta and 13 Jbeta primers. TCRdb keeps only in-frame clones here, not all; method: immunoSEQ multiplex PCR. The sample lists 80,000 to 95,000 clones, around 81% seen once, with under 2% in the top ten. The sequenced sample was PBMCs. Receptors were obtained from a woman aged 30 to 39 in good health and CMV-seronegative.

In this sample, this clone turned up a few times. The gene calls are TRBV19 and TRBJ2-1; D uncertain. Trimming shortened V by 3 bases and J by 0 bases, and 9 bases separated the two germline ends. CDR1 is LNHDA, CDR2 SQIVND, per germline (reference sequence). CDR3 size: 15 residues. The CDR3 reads CASSISSNSYNEQFF. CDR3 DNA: TGTGCCAGTAGTATTTCTAGTAACTCCTACAATGAGCAGTTCTTC.

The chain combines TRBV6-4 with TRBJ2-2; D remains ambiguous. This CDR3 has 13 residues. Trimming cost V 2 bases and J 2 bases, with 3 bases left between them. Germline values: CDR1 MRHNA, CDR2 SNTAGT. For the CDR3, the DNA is TGTGCCAGCAGTGACACTAACACCGGGGAGCTGTTTTTT. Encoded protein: CASSDTNTGELFF.

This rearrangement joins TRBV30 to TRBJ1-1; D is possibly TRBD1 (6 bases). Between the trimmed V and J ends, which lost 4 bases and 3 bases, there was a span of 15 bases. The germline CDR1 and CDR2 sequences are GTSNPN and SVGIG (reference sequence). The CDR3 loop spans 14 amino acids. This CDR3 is CAWIRRGGDTEAFF. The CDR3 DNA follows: TGTGCCTGGATCCGGCGAGGGGGGGACACTGAAGCTTTCTTT.

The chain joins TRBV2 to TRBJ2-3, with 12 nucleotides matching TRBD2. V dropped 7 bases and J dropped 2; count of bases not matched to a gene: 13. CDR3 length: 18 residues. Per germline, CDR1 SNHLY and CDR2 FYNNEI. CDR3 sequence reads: CASTSRLAGAGATDTQYF. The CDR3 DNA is TGTGCCAGCACCTCACGACTAGCGGGAGCGGGGGCCACAGATACGCAGTATTTT.

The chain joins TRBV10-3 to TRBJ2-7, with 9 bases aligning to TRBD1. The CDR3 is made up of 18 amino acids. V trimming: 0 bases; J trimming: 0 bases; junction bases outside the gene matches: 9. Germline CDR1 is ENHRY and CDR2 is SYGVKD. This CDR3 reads CAISESGQGIISSYEQYF. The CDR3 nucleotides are TGTGCCATCAGTGAGTCGGGACAGGGAATTATCAGCTCCTACGAGCAGTACTTC.

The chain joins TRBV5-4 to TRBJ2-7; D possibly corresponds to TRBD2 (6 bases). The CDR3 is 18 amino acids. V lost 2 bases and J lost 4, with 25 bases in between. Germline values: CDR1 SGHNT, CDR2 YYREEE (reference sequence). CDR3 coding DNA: TGTGCCAGCAGCTTTCGGGCGCCCAGGTTGGCGGGGAATTACGAGCAGTACTTC. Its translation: CASSFRAPRLAGNYEQYF.

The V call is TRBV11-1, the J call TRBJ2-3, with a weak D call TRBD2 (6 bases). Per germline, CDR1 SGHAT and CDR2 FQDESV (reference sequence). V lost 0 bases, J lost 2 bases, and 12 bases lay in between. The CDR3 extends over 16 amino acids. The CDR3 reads CASSLARDSPTDTQYF. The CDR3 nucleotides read TGTGCCAGCAGCTTAGCCAGGGACTCCCCCACAGATACGCAGTATTTT.

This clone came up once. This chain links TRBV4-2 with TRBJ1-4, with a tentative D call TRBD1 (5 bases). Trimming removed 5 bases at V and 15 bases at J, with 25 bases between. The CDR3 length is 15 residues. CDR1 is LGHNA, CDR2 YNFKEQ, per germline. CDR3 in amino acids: CASSYGRPEEKGVFF. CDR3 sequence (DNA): TGTGCCAGCAGCTACGGACGGCCTGAGGAAAAAGGGGTGTTTTTT.

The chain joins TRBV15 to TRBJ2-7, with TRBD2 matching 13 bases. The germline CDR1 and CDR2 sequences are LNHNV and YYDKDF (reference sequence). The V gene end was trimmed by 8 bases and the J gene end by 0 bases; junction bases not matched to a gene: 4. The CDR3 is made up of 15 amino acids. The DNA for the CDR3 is TGTGCCACCGCCTGGACTAGCGGGAGCTCCTACGAGCAGTACTTC. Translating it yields CATAWTSGSSYEQYF.

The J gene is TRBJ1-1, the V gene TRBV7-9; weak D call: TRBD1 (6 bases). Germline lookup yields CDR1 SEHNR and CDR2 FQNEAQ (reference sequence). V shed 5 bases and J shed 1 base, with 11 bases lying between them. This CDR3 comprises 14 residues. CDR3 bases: TGTGCCAGCAGCCAGCAACAGGGGAACACTGAAGCTTTCTTT. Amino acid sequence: CASSQQQGNTEAFF.

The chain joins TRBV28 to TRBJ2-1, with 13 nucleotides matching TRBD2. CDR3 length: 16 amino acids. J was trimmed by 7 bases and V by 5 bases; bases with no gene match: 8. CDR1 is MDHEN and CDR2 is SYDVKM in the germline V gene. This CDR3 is CASSVTSGRVGNEQFF. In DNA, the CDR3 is TGTGCCAGCAGTGTCACTAGCGGGAGGGTAGGTAATGAGCAGTTCTTC.

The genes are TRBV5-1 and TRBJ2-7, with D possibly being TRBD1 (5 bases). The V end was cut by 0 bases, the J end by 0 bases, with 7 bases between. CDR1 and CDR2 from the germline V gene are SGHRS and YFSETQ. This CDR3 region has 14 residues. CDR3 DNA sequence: TGCGCCAGCAGCTTGGTGACAGACTCCTACGAGCAGTACTTC. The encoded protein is CASSLVTDSYEQYF. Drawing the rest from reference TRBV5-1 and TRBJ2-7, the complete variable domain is KAGVTQTPRYLIKTRGQQVTLSCSPISGHRSVSWYQQTPGQGLQFLFEYFSETQRNKGNFPGRFSGRQFSNSRSEMNVSTLELGDSALYLCASSLVTDSYEQYFGPGTRLTVT.

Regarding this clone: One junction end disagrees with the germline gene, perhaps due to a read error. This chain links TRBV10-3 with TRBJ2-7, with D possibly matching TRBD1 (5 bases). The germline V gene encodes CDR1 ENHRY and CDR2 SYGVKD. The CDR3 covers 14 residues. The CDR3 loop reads CATKPGQGSSWGDF. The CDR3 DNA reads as TGTGCCACCAAGCCAGGGCAGGGCTCTTCTTGGGGTGACTTC.

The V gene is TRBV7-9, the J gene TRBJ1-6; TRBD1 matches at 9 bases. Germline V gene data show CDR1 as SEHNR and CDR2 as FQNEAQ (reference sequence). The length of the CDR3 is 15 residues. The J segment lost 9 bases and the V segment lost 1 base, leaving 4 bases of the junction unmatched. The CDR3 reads CASSLGGQGTSPLHF. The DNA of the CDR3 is TGTGCCAGCAGCTTAGGGGGACAGGGTACTTCACCCCTCCACTTT. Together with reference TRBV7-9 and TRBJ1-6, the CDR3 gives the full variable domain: DTGVSQNPRHKITKRGQNVTFRCDPISEHNRLYWYRQTLGQGPEFLTYFQNEAQLEKSRLLSDRFSAERPKGSFSTLEIQRTEQGDSAMYLCASSLGGQGTSPLHFGNGTRLTVT.

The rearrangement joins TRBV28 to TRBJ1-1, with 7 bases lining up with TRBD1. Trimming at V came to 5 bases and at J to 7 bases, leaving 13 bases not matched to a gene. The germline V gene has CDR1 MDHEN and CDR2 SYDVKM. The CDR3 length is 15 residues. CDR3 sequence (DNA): TGTGCCAGCAGTCTTAGGAGGACAGGCGAATTTGAAGCTTTCTTT. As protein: CASSLRRTGEFEAFF.

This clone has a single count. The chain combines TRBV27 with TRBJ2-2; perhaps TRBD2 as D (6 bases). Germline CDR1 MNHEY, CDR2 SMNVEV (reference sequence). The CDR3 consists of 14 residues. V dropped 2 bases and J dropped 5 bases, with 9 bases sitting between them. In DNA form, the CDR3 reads TGTGCCAGCAGTTTAACGGGAGTTACCGGGGAGCTGTTTTTT. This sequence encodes CASSLTGVTGELFF.

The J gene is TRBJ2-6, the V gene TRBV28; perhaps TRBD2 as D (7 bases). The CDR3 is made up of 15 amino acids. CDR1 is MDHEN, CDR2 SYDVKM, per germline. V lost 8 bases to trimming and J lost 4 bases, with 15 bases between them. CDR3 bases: TGTGCCAGCGATGGGGGGGCGCTGGGGGCCAACGTCCTGACTTTC. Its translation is CASDGGALGANVLTF.

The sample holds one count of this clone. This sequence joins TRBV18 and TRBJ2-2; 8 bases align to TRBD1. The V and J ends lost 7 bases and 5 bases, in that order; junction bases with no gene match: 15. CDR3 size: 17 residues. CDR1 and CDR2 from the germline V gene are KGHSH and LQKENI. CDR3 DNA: TGTGCCAGCTGCGATACCTTGACAGGGGCAAGAACCGGGGAGCTGTTTTTT. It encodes CASCDTLTGARTGELFF.

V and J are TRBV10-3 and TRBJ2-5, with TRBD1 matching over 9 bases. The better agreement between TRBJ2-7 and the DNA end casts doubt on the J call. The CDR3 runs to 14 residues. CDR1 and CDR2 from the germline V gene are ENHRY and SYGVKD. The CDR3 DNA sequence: TGTGCCATCAGCAAAGACAGGGGGGACTACGAGCAGTACTTC. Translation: CAISKDRGDYEQYF.

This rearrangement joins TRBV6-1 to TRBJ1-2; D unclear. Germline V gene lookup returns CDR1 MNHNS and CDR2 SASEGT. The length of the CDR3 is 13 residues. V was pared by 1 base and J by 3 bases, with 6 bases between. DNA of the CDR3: TGTGCCAGCAGTGAAGAACTCCACTATGGCTACACCTTC. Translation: CASSEELHYGYTF.

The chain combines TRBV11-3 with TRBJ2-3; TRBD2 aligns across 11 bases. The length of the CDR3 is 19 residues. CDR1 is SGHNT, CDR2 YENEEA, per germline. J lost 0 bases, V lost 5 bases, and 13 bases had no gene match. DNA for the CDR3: TGTGCCAGCAGCCTCACTAGCGGGAGTCGTCCTTATAGCACAGATACGCAGTATTTT. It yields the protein CASSLTSGSRPYSTDTQYF.

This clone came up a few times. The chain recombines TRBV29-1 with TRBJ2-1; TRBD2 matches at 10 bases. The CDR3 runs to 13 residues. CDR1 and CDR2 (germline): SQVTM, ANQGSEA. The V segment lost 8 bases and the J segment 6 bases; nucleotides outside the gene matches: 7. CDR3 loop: CSLSGRAVNEQFF. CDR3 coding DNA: TGCAGCTTGAGCGGGAGGGCCGTCAATGAGCAGTTCTTC.

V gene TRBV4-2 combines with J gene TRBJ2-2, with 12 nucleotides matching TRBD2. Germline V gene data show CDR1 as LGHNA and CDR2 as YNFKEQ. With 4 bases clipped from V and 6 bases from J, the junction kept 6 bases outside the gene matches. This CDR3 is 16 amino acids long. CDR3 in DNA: TGTGCCAGCAGCCCATTGACTAGCGGGAGTTCCGGGGAGCTGTTTTTT. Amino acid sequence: CASSPLTSGSSGELFF.

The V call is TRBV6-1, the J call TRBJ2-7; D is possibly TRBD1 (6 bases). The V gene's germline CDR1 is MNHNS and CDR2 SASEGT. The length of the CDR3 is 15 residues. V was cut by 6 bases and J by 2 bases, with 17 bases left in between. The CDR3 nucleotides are TGTGCCAGCAGCCCGGGCGAGACAGGTGCCTACGAGCAGTACTTC. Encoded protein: CASSPGETGAYEQYF.

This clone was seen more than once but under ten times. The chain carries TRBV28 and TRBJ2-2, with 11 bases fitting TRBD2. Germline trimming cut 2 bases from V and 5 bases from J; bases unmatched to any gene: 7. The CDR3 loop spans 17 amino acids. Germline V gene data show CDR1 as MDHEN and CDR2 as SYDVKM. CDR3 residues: CASSLPIAGGPTGELFF. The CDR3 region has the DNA TGTGCCAGCAGTTTACCCATAGCGGGAGGGCCTACCGGGGAGCTGTTTTTT.

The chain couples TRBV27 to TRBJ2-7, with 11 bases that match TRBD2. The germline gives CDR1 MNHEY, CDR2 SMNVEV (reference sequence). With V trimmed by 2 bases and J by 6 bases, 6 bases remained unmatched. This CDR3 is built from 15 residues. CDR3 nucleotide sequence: TGTGCCAGCAGTTTAAGGACTAGCGGGCTAGGCGAGCAGTACTTC. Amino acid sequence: CASSLRTSGLGEQYF.

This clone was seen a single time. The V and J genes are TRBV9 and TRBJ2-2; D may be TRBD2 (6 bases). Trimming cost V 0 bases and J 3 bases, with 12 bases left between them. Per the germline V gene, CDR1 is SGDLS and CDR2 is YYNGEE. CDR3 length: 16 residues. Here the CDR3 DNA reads TGTGCCAGCAGCGTAGCTGGAGGGACGTACACCGGGGAGCTGTTTTTT. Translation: CASSVAGGTYTGELFF.

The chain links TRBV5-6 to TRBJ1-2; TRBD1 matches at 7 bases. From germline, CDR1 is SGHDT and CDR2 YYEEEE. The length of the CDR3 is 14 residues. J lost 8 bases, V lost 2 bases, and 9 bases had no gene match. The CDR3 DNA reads TGTGCCAGCAGCTTCGGACAGGCCTGGGAGGGCTACACCTTC. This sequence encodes CASSFGQAWEGYTF.

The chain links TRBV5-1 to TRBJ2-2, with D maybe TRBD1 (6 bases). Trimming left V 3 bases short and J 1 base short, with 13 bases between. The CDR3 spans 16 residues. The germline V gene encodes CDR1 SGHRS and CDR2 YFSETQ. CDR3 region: CASSSGTSQNTGELFF. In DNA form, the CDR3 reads TGCGCCAGCAGCTCCGGGACATCTCAGAACACCGGGGAGCTGTTTTTT.

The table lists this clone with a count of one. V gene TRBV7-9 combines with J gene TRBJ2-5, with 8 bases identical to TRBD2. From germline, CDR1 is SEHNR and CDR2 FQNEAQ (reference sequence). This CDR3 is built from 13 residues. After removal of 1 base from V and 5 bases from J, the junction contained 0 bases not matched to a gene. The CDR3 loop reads CASSLGLAETQYF. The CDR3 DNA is TGTGCCAGCAGCTTAGGACTAGCGGAGACCCAGTACTTC.